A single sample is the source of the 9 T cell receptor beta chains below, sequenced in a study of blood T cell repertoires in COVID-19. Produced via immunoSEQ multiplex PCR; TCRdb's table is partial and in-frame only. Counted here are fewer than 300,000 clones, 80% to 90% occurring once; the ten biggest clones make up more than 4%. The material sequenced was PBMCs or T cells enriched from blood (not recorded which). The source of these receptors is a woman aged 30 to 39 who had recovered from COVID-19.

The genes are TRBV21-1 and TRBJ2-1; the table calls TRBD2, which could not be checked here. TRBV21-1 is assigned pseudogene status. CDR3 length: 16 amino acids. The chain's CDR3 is CASRSAGTSDYNEQFF. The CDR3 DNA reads TGTGCCAGCAGATCCGCCGGGACTAGCGATTACAATGAGCAGTTCTTC.

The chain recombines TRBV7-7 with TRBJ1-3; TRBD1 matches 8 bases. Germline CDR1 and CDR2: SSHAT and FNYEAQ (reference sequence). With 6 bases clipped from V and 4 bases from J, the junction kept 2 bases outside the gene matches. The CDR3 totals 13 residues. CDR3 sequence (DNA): TGTGCCAGCAGTAGGGACAGGGGAAACACCATATATTTT. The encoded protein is CASSRDRGNTIYF.

The CDR3 region is CASVRYITDTQYF. Written as DNA, the CDR3 is TGTGCCAGCGTGAGGTATATCACAGATACGCAGTATTTT. The V gene is TRBV2, the J gene TRBJ2-3; no clear D gene. Germline lookup yields CDR1 SNHLY and CDR2 FYNNEI. The V end was cut by 8 bases, the J end by 2 bases, with 11 bases between. The CDR3 is 13 residues long.

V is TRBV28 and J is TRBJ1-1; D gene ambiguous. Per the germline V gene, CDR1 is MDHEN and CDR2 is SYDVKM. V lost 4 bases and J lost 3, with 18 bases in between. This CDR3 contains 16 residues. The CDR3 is CASSSSLIYSHTEAFF. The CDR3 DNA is TGTGCCAGCAGTTCTAGCCTAATTTATTCGCACACTGAAGCTTTCTTT.

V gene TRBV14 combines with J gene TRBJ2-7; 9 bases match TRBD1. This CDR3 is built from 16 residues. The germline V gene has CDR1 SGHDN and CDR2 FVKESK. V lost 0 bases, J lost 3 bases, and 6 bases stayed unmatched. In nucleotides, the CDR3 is TGTGCCAGCAGCCAAGAGAGGACAGGGGTCCGCTACGAGCAGTACTTC. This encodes CASSQERTGVRYEQYF.

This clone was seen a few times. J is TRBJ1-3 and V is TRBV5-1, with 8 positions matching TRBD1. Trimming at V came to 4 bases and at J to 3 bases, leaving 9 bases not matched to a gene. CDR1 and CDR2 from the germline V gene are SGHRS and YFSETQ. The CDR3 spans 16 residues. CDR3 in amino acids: CASSPRQGTGGNTIYF. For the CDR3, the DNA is TGCGCCAGCAGCCCCAGACAGGGGACGGGTGGAAACACCATATATTTT.

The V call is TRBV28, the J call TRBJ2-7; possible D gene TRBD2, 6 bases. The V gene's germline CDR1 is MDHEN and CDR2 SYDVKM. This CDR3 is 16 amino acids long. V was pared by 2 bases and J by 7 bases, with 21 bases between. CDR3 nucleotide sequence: TGTGCCAGCAGTTTAGGTTATGGTCAGAACGCGGGGGAGCAGTACTTC. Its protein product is CASSLGYGQNAGEQYF.

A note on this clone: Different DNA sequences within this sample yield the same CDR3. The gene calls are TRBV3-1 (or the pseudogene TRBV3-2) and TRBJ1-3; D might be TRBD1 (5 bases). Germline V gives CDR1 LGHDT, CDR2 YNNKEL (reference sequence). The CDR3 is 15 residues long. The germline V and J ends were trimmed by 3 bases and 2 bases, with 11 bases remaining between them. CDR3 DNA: TGTGCCAGCAGCCAGGCTCCAGGGACTGGAAACACCATATATTTT. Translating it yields CASSQAPGTGNTIYF.

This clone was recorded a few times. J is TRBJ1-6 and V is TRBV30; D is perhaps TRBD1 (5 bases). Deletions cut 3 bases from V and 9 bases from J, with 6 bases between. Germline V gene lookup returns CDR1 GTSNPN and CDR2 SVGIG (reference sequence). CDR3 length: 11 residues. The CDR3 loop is CAWSRVSPLHF. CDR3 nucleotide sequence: TGTGCCTGGAGCAGGGTTTCACCCCTCCACTTT. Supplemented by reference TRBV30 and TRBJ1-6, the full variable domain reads SQTIHQWPATLVQPVGSPLSLECTVEGTSNPNLYWYRQAAGRGLQLLFYSVGIGQISSEVPQNLSASRPQDRQFILSSKKLLLSDSGFYLCAWSRVSPLHFGNGTRLTVT.